This T cell receptor beta chain was identified during a study of human T cells and chemical hapten exposure. Across the whole study: Weekly administration of diphenylcyclopropenone to the scalp of patients continued throughout the approximately 23-week study.

Methods used by the authors: There were a median of approximately 88,000 TCRs per sample, with a range from about 23,224 to 690,600. TCRdb reprocessed the RACE reads via MiXCR and lists one record per CDR3 protein. These V and J calls rely on TCRdb rather than the paper's analysis. Counted here are about 380,000 distinct CDR3 sequences, roughly 4.8% occurring once; the ten biggest clones make up 2% to 2.5%. This clonotype was counted many times. The time point is: patch test 1, 2 weeks after DPC sensitization. The treatment is: therapeutic diphenylcyclopropenone sensitization with weekly scalp DPC. The sample was whole blood, taken in connection with sensitization to the hapten diphenylcyclopropenone (DPC). The clonotype originates from a woman aged 45-60 years with alopecia areata. Some clones in this sample may be carry-over from other donors' samples.

The DNA of the CDR3 is TGTGCCAGCAGCCACAGGGTCTCGTACGAGCAGTACTTC. It specifies CASSHRVSYEQYF. This chain links TRBV14 with TRBJ2-7, with D perhaps TRBD1 (5 bases). With 3 bases removed from V and 4 bases from J, the gap between germline ends came to 10 bases. The CDR3 consists of 13 residues. Germline CDR1 SGHDN, CDR2 FVKESK.